Below, 5 T cell receptor beta chains from the same sample are listed, as sequenced in a study of cytomegalovirus exposure and HLA in healthy donors. A multiplex PCR was run with 60 Vbeta primers and 13 Jbeta primers. Profiling relied on immunoSEQ multiplex PCR, and the TCRdb table lists in-frame clones only, not all of them. The sample lists 150,000 or so clones, around 74% occurring once. Input material: PBMCs. The receptors were gathered from a man aged 18-30 years in good health and CMV-seronegative.

The V and J genes are TRBV19 and TRBJ1-2, with D perhaps TRBD1 (6 bases). V lost 9 bases, J lost 5 bases, and 22 bases lay in between. Germline V gene sequence: CDR1 LNHDA, CDR2 SQIVND (reference sequence). CDR3 length: 15 residues. CDR3 bases: TGTGCCAGCCGACACCCCGGGGACACTCCTTATGGCTACACCTTC. It encodes CASRHPGDTPYGYTF.

The chain couples TRBV27 to TRBJ1-5; D is uncertain. Per germline, CDR1 MNHEY and CDR2 SMNVEV (reference sequence). CDR3 length: 13 amino acids. V gave up 4 bases and J gave up 3 bases, with 7 bases separating them. Written as DNA, the CDR3 is TGTGCCAGCAGTTCGAGGTACAATCAGCCCCAGCATTTT. Translated: CASSSRYNQPQHF.

The chain couples TRBV21-1 to TRBJ2-7; TRBD2 reflects the table's D call only, with no check against the DNA. TRBV21-1 has pseudogene status. The CDR3 is 18 residues long. This CDR3 reads CASSKASKTREVPYEQYV. The CDR3, as DNA: TGTGCCAGCAGCAAAGCATCTAAGACCAGGGAGGTTCCCTACGAGCAGTACGTC.

The chain employs TRBV14 and TRBJ1-1, with TRBD1 as a possible D gene (6 bases). Trimming stripped 4 bases from V and 4 bases from J, with 16 bases between. The CDR3 is 15 amino acids. Germline loops: CDR1 SGHDN, CDR2 FVKESK. CDR3: CASSRGGALGTEAFF. DNA for the CDR3: TGTGCCAGCAGCCGAGGGGGGGCGCTTGGCACTGAAGCTTTCTTT. The full variable domain, its missing parts supplied by reference TRBV14 and TRBJ1-1, is EAGVTQFPSHSVIEKGQTVTLRCDPISGHDNLYWYRRVMGKEIKFLLHFVKESKQDESGMPNNRFLAERTGGTYSTLKVQPAELEDSGVYFCASSRGGALGTEAFFGQGTRLTVV.

This clone is a singleton in its sample. V usage is TRBV11-2 and J usage is TRBJ2-1; 8 positions agree with TRBD2. The germline CDR1 and CDR2 sequences are SGHAT and FQNNGV. The CDR3 consists of 15 residues. The junction had 3 bases not matched to a gene; V was cut back by 1 base and J by 4 bases. CDR3 coding DNA: TGTGCCAGCAGCTTAGTGACGGGGGGGTACAATGAGCAGTTCTTC. Translation: CASSLVTGGYNEQFF.